This T cell receptor (beta chain) was recorded in a study of shared clonotypes between healthy human individuals. Study summary: Researchers assigned three CD4 naive, three CD4 memory, two CD8 naive and one CD8 memory plate to each donor.

In germline, CDR1 is MGHDK, CDR2 SYGVNS. The CDR3 consists of 15 residues. V was clipped by 2 bases and J by 4 bases, with 11 bases between them. Notes on the study in general: Clonotype sharing across donors was expected to vary with sequencing depth.

With regard to this clone: Its target is unknown.

Method: immunoSEQ multiplex PCR; TCRdb's copy keeps in-frame clones and lacks some. The sample gives about 690,000 clones, less than 95% of which show up once; about 34% is in the top ten. This sequence originates from a man in his late teens or twenties in good health. Some clones in this sample may be carry-over from other donors' samples. The chain employs TRBV25-1 and TRBJ2-2; D perhaps matches TRBD2 (6 bases). What was sequenced was memory CD8+ T cells from PBMCs. Subset: CD45RO+ cells pooled with CCR7-negative TemRA cells. CDR3 DNA sequence: TGTGCCAGCAGTGAACATGGGGGGAGCACCGGGGAGCTGTTTTTT. Protein sequence: CASSEHGGSTGELFF.